This T cell receptor beta chain is from a study of T cell responses to AZD1222 COVID-19 vaccine. General observations from the study: Females outnumbered males among donors, who were mostly white British; clonal diversity was possibly underestimated.

Germline V gene sequence: CDR1 MGHRA, CDR2 YSYEKL. The ends were cut back, 1 base at V and 1 base at J, with 8 bases in the middle. The CDR3 contains 15 residues. This table comes from immunoSEQ multiplex PCR, and its TCRdb copy is limited to in-frame clones, with some not included. The sample yields more than 85,000 clones, roughly 80% seen once. This clone appeared once. Its antigen is unknown. The sample was peripheral blood, taken on day 0 of AZD1222 vaccination. The J gene is TRBJ1-5, the V gene TRBV4-1; D gene unclear. The TCR was taken from an adult in good health. The CDR3 sequence is CASSQVRGSNQPQHF. The CDR3, as DNA: TGCGCCAGCAGCCAAGTACGGGGAAGCAATCAGCCCCAGCATTTT.